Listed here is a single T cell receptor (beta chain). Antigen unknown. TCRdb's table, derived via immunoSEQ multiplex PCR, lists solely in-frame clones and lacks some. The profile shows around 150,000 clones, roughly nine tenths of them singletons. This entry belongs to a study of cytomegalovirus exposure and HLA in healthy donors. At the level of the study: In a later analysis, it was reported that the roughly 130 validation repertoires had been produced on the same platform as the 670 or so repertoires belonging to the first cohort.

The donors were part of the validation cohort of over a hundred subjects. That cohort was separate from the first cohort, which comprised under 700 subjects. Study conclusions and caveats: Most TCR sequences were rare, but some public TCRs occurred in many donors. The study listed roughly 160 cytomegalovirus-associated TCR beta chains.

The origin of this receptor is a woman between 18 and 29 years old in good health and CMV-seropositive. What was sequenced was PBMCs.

The DNA of the CDR3 is TGTGCCAGCAGCCCGAGCATGGGTGCGGACTCCTACAATGAGCAGTTCTTC. Its translation is CASSPSMGADSYNEQFF. This rearrangement joins TRBV13 to TRBJ2-1, with D unclear. The CDR3 is 17 amino acids. Germline assignment: CDR1 PRHDT and CDR2 FYEKMQ (reference sequence). The V gene lost 5 bases and the J gene lost 0 bases, with 17 bases spanning the gap.